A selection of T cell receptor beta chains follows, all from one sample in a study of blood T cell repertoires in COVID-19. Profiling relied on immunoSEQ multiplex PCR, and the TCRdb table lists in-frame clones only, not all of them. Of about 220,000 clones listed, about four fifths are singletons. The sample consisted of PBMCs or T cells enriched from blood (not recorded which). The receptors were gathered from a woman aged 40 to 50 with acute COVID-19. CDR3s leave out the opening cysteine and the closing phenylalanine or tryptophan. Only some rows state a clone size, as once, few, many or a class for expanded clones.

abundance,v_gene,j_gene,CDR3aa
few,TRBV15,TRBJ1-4,ATRENGENEKLF
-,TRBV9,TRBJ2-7,ASSVSDSYEQY
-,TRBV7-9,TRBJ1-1,ASSEGRYRHENTEAF
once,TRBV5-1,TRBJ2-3,ASLVAESTDTQY
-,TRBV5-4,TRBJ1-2,ASSLRGSYGYT
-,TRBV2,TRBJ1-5,ASSPGAVNQPQH
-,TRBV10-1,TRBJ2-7,ASSEGPGQGNSYEQY
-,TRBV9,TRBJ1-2,ASSVGAAYGYT
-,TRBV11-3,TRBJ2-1,ASSTRDSLNEQF
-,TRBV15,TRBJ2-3,ATSVGTSGGTDTQY
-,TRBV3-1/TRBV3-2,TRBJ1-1,ASSPGLGNTEAF
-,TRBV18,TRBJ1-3,ASSPNRRESSGNTIY
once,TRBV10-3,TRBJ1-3,AISELNSSGNTIY
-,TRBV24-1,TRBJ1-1,ATSDPDSEAF
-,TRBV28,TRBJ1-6,ASSLGFSPLH
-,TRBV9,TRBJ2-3,ASSVHRATDTQY
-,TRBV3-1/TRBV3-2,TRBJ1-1,ASSRSWTENTEAF
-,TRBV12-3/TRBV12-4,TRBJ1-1,ASSSTVNTEAF
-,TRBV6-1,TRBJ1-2,ASSEWGWLYGYT
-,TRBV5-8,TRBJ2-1,ASSLAPNRYNEQF
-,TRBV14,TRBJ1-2,ASSQEGPLQGTKANGYT
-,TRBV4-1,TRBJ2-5,ASSQDRGPRETQY
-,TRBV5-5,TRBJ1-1,ASSWGQGGTEAF
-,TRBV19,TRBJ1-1,ASHLDRWNTEAF
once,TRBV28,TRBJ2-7,ASSLASTVYEQY
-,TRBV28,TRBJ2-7,ASSLQGAYEQY
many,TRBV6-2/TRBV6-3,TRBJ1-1,ASSYGPVMTEAF